The 19 T cell receptor beta chains given below trace back to one sample, sequenced in a study of shared T cell receptors in the human thymus. Using immunoSEQ multiplex PCR, the repertoire was profiled, and TCRdb retains in-frame clones only, with some absent. This table holds roughly 500,000 clones, around 78% found once. The data were also submitted as part of a second study, on human thymus T cells.

The sequenced material came from thymocytes. Receptors originate from a boy younger than two with a congenital heart defect.

This chain connects TRBV30 to TRBJ2-1; 10 bases align to TRBD2. The germline gives CDR1 GTSNPN, CDR2 SVGIG (reference sequence). The V and J ends lost 3 bases and 6 bases, in that order; junction bases with no gene match: 11. The length of the CDR3 is 16 residues. CDR3 residues: CAWRSTSGTETNEQFF. DNA for the CDR3: TGTGCCTGGAGAAGTACTAGCGGGACCGAGACCAATGAGCAGTTCTTC. The whole variable domain, filled in from reference TRBV30 and TRBJ2-1, reads SQTIHQWPATLVQPVGSPLSLECTVEGTSNPNLYWYRQAAGRGLQLLFYSVGIGQISSEVPQNLSASRPQDRQFILSSKKLLLSDSGFYLCAWRSTSGTETNEQFFGPGTRLTVL.

The chain has TRBV5-4 and TRBJ2-7; TRBD2 matches 13 bases. The CDR3 runs 16 residues. The germline CDR1 and CDR2 sequences are SGHNT and YYREEE (reference sequence). With 4 bases clipped from V and 2 bases from J, the junction kept 6 bases outside the gene matches. The CDR3 spells CASSDPGLAGPYEQYF. For the CDR3, the DNA is TGTGCCAGCAGCGACCCGGGACTAGCGGGGCCCTACGAGCAGTACTTC.

Only a few counts were recorded for this clone. The chain combines TRBV4-3 with TRBJ1-1; 8 nucleotides match TRBD1. The V gene end was trimmed by 4 bases and the J gene end by 5 bases; junction bases not matched to a gene: 9. This CDR3 contains 15 residues. The germline gives CDR1 LGHNA, CDR2 YSLEER. CDR3 bases: TGCGCCAGCAGCCCCTACCTCAGGGGGCGGACTGAAGCTTTCTTT. This translates into CASSPYLRGRTEAFF.

The chain has TRBV9 and TRBJ2-1, with D perhaps TRBD1 (5 bases). V was cut by 4 bases and J by 1 base, with 18 bases left in between. The CDR3 totals 17 residues. Germline CDR1 reads SGDLS; CDR2 reads YYNGEE. The CDR3 is CASSTKGLPRSYNEQFF. DNA of the CDR3: TGTGCCAGCAGCACCAAGGGGCTACCGCGATCCTACAATGAGCAGTTCTTC. The full variable domain, its missing parts supplied by reference TRBV9 and TRBJ2-1, is DSGVTQTPKHLITATGQRVTLRCSPRSGDLSVYWYQQSLDQGLQFLIQYYNGEERAKGNILERFSAQQFPDLHSELNLSSLELGDSALYFCASSTKGLPRSYNEQFFGPGTRLTVL.

The rearrangement joins TRBV27 to TRBJ1-4, with TRBD1 as a possible D gene (5 bases). V was trimmed by 4 bases and J by 7 bases, leaving 13 bases between them. Looked up from germline, CDR1 is MNHEY and CDR2 is SMNVEV (reference sequence). The CDR3 is 14 residues long. The CDR3 loop reads CASSSQDKGEKLFF. The CDR3 DNA follows: TGTGCCAGCAGTTCCCAGGACAAAGGTGAAAAACTGTTTTTT.

The gene calls are TRBV27 and TRBJ2-5; 10 bases map to TRBD1. The CDR3 sequence is 13 residues long. Germline V gives CDR1 MNHEY, CDR2 SMNVEV (reference sequence). With V trimmed by 6 bases and J by 2 bases, 0 bases remained unmatched. The CDR3 sequence is CASRDRGQETQYF. CDR3 DNA: TGTGCCAGCAGGGACAGGGGGCAAGAGACCCAGTACTTC.

CDR3 loop: CASSVQDSNQPQHF. DNA for the CDR3: TGTGCCAGCAGTGTACAGGATAGCAATCAGCCCCAGCATTTT. This chain joins TRBV28 and TRBJ1-5; a possible D gene is TRBD1 (5 bases). CDR1 and CDR2 from the germline V gene are MDHEN and SYDVKM. The CDR3 length is 14 residues. Trimming shortened V by 5 bases and J by 0 bases, and 8 bases separated the two germline ends.

The chain links TRBV4-2 to TRBJ2-7, with D possibly TRBD2 on 6 matching bases. The CDR3 length is 14 residues. Germline lookup yields CDR1 LGHNA and CDR2 YNFKEQ. V was clipped by 10 bases and J by 7 bases, with 23 bases between them. The CDR3 sequence: CATARAGRFDEQYF. CDR3 in DNA: TGTGCCACAGCGAGGGCGGGACGGTTTGATGAGCAGTACTTC.

The V and J genes are TRBV7-4 and TRBJ2-7; TRBD1 is a possible D gene (6 bases). The V and J ends lost 1 base and 4 bases respectively, with 14 bases between them. The V gene's germline CDR1 is SGHVT and CDR2 SQSDAQ. This CDR3 has 15 residues. The chain's CDR3 is CASSLGGQRPYEQYF. CDR3 sequence (DNA): TGTGCCAGCAGCTTAGGAGGACAGCGACCGTACGAGCAGTACTTC.

The V and J genes are TRBV5-4 and TRBJ2-3; 11 bases line up with TRBD2. Germline V gene lookup returns CDR1 SGHNT and CDR2 YYREEE (reference sequence). Germline trimming cut 4 bases from V and 1 base from J; bases unmatched to any gene: 5. CDR3 length: 16 residues. The CDR3 nucleotides read TGTGCCAGCAGCCCGGGACTAGCGGAGGGCACAGATACGCAGTATTTT. Translating it yields CASSPGLAEGTDTQYF.

Of note for this clone: Likely a read error: the CDR3 ends without its conserved phenylalanine or tryptophan. The DNA is left out, because the CDR3 cannot be placed on it with certainty; the CDR3 is given as TCRdb lists it. The chain employs TRBV20-1 and TRBJ2-3; the tabulated D call, TRBD2, remains unverified against the DNA. The CDR3 has 10 amino acids, counting both end residues. The V gene's germline CDR1 is DFQATT and CDR2 SNEGSKA (reference sequence). The CDR3 sequence: CSARGTSGAI.

The V and J genes are TRBV10-1 and TRBJ2-1, with D perhaps matching TRBD2 (7 bases). The CDR3 runs 15 residues. The V gene lost 0 bases and the J gene lost 7 bases, with 13 bases spanning the gap. Per the germline V gene, CDR1 is WNHNN and CDR2 is SYGVQD (reference sequence). The CDR3 coding sequence is TGCGCCAGCAGTGAGTCGGGGGGGGCCGGGAATGAGCAGTTCTTC. Its protein product is CASSESGGAGNEQFF.

V gene TRBV5-6 combines with J gene TRBJ2-3; 10 nucleotides agree with TRBD1. With 0 bases clipped from V and 6 bases from J, the junction kept 4 bases outside the gene matches. CDR1 and CDR2 (germline): SGHDT, YYEEEE. The CDR3 is 15 amino acids. The DNA for the CDR3 is TGTGCCAGCAGCTTGGATGGGACAGGGGACGATACGCAGTATTTT. Amino acids: CASSLDGTGDDTQYF.

A single count supports this clone. J is TRBJ1-3 and V is TRBV30, with unresolved D. The CDR3 is 12 residues long. Per the germline V gene, CDR1 is GTSNPN and CDR2 is SVGIG (reference sequence). Trimming shortened V by 0 bases and J by 8 bases, and 8 bases separated the two germline ends. The DNA for the CDR3 is TGTGCCTGGAGTGTTGAGCAGGACACCATATATTTT. Protein: CAWSVEQDTIYF.

This clone has just one count. This chain uses TRBV7-2 with TRBJ2-7; 12 nucleotides match TRBD2. The CDR3 contains 17 residues. Germline lookup yields CDR1 SGHTA and CDR2 FQGNSA. After removal of 5 bases from V and 3 bases from J, the junction contained 11 bases not matched to a gene. CDR3 protein: CASSLRTSGVAGYEQYF. CDR3 in DNA: TGTGCCAGCAGCCTCCGGACTAGCGGGGTGGCGGGCTACGAGCAGTACTTC.

The chain links TRBV4-3 to TRBJ2-7; D perhaps matches TRBD2 (6 bases). V lost 6 bases, J lost 6 bases, and 21 bases lay in between. The CDR3 extends over 15 amino acids. The germline gives CDR1 LGHNA, CDR2 YSLEER. The CDR3 loop reads CASSWRDGSSVEQYF. In DNA, the CDR3 is TGCGCCAGCAGTTGGCGGGACGGGAGTTCGGTCGAGCAGTACTTC.

This clone was seen once. The V gene is TRBV19, the J gene TRBJ2-7; D is uncertain. The CDR3 covers 11 residues. The V and J ends lost 5 bases and 5 bases respectively, with 7 bases between them. Germline CDR1 is LNHDA and CDR2 is SQIVND (reference sequence). CDR3 bases: TGTGCCAGTAGTTTGGGCGACGAGCAGTACTTC. Its protein is CASSLGDEQYF.

The CDR3 is CATSRILNARTGGRGQFF. The DNA for the CDR3 is TGTGCCACCAGCAGAATCCTCAACGCGAGGACAGGGGGTAGGGGACAGTTCTTC. This sequence joins TRBV15 and TRBJ2-1, with 10 bases fitting TRBD1. Trimming at V came to 2 bases and at J to 13 bases, leaving 20 bases not matched to a gene. Germline V gene data show CDR1 as LNHNV and CDR2 as YYDKDF (reference sequence). This CDR3 comprises 18 residues.

This sequence joins TRBV7-9 and TRBJ2-7; 9 nucleotides line up with TRBD2. V was pared by 1 base and J by 2 bases, with 9 bases of the junction left unmatched. The CDR3 loop spans 17 amino acids. Germline V gene data show CDR1 as SEHNR and CDR2 as FQNEAQ (reference sequence). In DNA, the CDR3 is TGTGCCAGCAGCTTAGGGTACTGGCGGGAGGGCCCCTACGAGCAGTACTTC. Its protein product is CASSLGYWREGPYEQYF.